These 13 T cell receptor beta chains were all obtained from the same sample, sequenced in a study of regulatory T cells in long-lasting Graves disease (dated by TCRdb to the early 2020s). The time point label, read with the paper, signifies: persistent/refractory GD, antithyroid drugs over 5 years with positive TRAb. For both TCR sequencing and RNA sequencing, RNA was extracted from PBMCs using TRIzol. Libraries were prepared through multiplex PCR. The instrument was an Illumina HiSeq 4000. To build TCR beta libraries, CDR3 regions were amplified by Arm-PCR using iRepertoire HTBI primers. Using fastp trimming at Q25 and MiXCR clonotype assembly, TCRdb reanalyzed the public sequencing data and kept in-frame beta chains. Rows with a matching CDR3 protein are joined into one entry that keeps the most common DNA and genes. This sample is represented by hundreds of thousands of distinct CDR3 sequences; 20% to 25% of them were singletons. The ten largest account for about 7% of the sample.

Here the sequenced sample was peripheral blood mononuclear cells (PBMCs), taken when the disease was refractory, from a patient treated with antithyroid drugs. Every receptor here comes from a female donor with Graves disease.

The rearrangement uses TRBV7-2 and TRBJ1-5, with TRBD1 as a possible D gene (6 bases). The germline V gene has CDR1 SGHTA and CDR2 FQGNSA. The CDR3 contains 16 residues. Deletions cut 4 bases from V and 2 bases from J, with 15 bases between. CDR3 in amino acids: CASSSALAGGNQPQHF. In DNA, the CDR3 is TGTGCCAGCAGCTCTGCCCTGGCAGGGGGCAATCAGCCCCAGCATTTT.

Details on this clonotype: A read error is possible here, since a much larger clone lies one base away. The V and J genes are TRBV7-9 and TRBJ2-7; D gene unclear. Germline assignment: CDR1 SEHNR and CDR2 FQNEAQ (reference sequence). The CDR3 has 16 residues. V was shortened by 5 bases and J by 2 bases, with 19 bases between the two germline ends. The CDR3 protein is CASSALSSRRAYEQYF. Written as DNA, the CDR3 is TGTGCCAGCAGCGCCCTCTCAAGCCGCCGGGCCTACGAGCAGTACTTC.

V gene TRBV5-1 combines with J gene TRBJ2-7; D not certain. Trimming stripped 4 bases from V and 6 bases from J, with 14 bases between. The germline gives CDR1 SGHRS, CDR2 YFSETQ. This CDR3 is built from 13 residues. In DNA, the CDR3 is TGCGCCAGCAGCCGGATCGGGTACCGCGAGCAGTACTTC. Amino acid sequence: CASSRIGYREQYF. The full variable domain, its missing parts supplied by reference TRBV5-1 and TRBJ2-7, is KAGVTQTPRYLIKTRGQQVTLSCSPISGHRSVSWYQQTPGQGLQFLFEYFSETQRNKGNFPGRFSGRQFSNSRSEMNVSTLELGDSALYLCASSRIGYREQYFGPGTRLTVT.

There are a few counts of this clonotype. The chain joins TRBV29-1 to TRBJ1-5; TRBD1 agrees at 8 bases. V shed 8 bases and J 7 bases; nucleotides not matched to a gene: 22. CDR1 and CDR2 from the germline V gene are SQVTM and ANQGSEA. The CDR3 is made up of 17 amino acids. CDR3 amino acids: CSLEGQAQRGRGQPQHF. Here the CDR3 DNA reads TGCAGCCTGGAGGGACAGGCCCAACGAGGGCGCGGACAGCCCCAGCATTTT.

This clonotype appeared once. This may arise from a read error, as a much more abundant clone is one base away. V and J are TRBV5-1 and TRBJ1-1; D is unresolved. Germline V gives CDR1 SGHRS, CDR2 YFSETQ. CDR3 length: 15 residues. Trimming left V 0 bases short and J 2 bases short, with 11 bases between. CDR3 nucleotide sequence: TGCGCCAGCAGCTTGGCCAGGACTTCCAACACTGAAGCTTTCTTT. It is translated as CASSLARTSNTEAFF.

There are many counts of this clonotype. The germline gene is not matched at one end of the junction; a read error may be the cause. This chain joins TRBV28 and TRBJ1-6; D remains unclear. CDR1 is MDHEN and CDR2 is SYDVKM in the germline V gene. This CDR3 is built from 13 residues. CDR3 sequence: CASSPRGEIGPLW. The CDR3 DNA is TGTGCCAGCAGCCCTCGTGGTGAGATTGGACCCTTGTGG.

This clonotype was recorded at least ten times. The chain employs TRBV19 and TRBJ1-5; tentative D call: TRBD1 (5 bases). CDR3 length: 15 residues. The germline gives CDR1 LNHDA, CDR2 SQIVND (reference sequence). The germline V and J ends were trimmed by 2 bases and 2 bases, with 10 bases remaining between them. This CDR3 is CASSIFRDGNQPQHF. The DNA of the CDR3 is TGTGCCAGTAGTATATTCAGGGACGGCAATCAGCCCCAGCATTTT.

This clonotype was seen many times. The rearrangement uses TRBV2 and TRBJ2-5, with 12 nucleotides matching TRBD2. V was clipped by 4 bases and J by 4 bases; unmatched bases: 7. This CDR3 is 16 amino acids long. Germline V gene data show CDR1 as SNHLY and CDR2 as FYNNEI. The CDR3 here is CASSASPGLAGETQYF. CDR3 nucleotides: TGTGCCAGCAGTGCATCTCCGGGACTAGCGGGAGAGACCCAGTACTTC. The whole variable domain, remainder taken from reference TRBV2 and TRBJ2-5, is EPEVTQTPSHQVTQMGQEVILRCVPISNHLYFYWYRQILGQKVEFLVSFYNNEISEKSEIFDDQFSVERPDGSNFTLKIRSTKLEDSAMYFCASSASPGLAGETQYFGPGTRLLVL.

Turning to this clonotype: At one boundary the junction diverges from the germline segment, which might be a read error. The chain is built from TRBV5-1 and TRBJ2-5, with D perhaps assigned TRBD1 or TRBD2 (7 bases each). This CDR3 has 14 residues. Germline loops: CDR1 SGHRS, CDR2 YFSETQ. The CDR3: CASSPRGGKEAQYF. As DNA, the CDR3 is TGCGCCAGCAGCCCCAGGGGGGGCAAAGAGGCCCAGTACTTC. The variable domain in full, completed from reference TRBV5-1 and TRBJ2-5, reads KAGVTQTPRYLIKTRGQQVTLSCSPISGHRSVSWYQQTPGQGLQFLFEYFSETQRNKGNFPGRFSGRQFSNSRSEMNVSTLELGDSALYLCASSPRGGKEAQYFGPGTRLLVL.

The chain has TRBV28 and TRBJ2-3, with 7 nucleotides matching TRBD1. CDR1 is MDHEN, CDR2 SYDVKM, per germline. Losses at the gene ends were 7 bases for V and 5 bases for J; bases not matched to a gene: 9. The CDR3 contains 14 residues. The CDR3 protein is CASKTRQGGDTQYF. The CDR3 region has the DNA TGTGCCAGCAAAACTCGACAGGGTGGAGATACGCAGTATTTT.

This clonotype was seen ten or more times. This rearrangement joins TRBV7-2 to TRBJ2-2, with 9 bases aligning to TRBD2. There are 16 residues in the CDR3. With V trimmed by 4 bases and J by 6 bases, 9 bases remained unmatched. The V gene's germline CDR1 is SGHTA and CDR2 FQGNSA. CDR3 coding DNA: TGTGCCAGCAGCTCCCGGCGGGGACTAGCTCCCGGGGAGCTGTTTTTT. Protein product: CASSSRRGLAPGELFF.

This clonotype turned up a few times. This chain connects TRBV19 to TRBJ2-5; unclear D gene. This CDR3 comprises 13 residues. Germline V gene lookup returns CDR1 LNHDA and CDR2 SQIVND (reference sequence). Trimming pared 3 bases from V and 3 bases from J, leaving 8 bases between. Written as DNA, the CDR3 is TGTGCCAGTAGTATTTCAGAGAAAGAGACCCAGTACTTC. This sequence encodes CASSISEKETQYF.

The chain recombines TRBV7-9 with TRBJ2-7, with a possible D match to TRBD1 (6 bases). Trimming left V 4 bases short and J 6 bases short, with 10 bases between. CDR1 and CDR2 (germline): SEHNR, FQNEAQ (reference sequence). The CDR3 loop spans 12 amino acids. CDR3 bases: TGTGCCAGCAGCTCTTTGGGGGCCGAGCAGTACTTC. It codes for CASSSLGAEQYF.